Below, 14 T cell receptor beta chains from the same sample are listed, as sequenced in a study of blood T cell repertoires in COVID-19. The table came from immunoSEQ multiplex PCR; TCRdb's copy has only in-frame clones and leaves some out. Among roughly 190,000 clones, about 78% were seen once, and the ten largest hold roughly 8.7%. Sequences were obtained from peripheral blood. The origin of the receptors is a woman aged 45 to 65 with active or convalescent COVID-19.

The rearrangement joins TRBV30 to TRBJ2-4; D is uncertain. V was trimmed by 0 bases and J by 2 bases, leaving 5 bases between them. This CDR3 has 13 residues. CDR1 is GTSNPN and CDR2 is SVGIG in the germline V gene (reference sequence). CDR3 sequence (DNA): TGTGCCTGGAGTGTGAACACCAAAAACATTCAGTACTTC. As protein: CAWSVNTKNIQYF.

This chain joins TRBV2 and TRBJ1-5; D gene uncertain. V lost 4 bases and J 3 bases, leaving 7 bases between the germline ends. The germline V gene has CDR1 SNHLY and CDR2 FYNNEI. The CDR3 is 13 amino acids. The CDR3 DNA follows: TGTGCCAGCAGTGTGGCTGTCAATCAGCCCCAGCATTTT. Its translation is CASSVAVNQPQHF.

The V gene is TRBV25-1, the J gene TRBJ2-1, with TRBD2 identical over 8 bases. Germline V gene data show CDR1 as MGHDK and CDR2 as SYGVNS. The CDR3 is 16 amino acids. V was pared by 1 base and J by 4 bases, with 6 bases of the junction left unmatched. The CDR3 here is CASSEFAGGPYNEQFF. The DNA for the CDR3 is TGTGCCAGCAGTGAATTCGCGGGAGGCCCGTACAATGAGCAGTTCTTC.

V is TRBV7-2 and J is TRBJ2-3; the match to TRBD1 covers 10 bases. The germline CDR1 and CDR2 sequences are SGHTA and FQGNSA. Trimming cost V 5 bases and J 3 bases; bases outside gene matches: 5. CDR3 length: 15 residues. The CDR3 region is CASSPDRGLTDTQYF. The CDR3 DNA is TGTGCCAGCAGCCCCGACAGGGGGCTTACAGATACGCAGTATTTT. Full variable domain (rest looked up from reference TRBV7-2 and TRBJ2-3): GAGVSQSPSNKVTEKGKDVELRCDPISGHTALYWYRQSLGQGLEFLIYFQGNSAPDKSGLPSDRFSAERTGGSVSTLTIQRTQQEDSAVYLCASSPDRGLTDTQYFGPGTRLTVL.

As regards this clone: This specimen includes other DNA sequences encoding the same CDR3. The chain couples TRBV11-3 to TRBJ2-2; possibly TRBD1 for D (6 bases). CDR3 length: 13 amino acids. Germline values: CDR1 SGHNT, CDR2 YENEEA. Trimming took off 2 bases at V and 5 bases at J, with 6 bases between the two ends. The CDR3 region is CASSLRGTGELFF. In DNA, the CDR3 is TGTGCCAGCAGCTTAAGGGGGACCGGGGAGCTGTTTTTT.

This chain uses TRBV6-5 with TRBJ2-7; D not certain. The CDR3 has 15 residues. V lost 0 bases and J 2 bases, leaving 11 bases between the germline ends. Germline V gene sequence: CDR1 MNHEY, CDR2 SVGAGI. The CDR3 here is CASSYSTQVPYEQYF. The CDR3 nucleotides read TGTGCCAGCAGTTACTCGACGCAGGTACCCTACGAGCAGTACTTC.

The CDR3 bases are TGTGCCAGCATGTCACGGGCAGGGGTTCGACATGGCTACACCTTC. It codes for CASMSRAGVRHGYTF. V usage is TRBV2 and J usage is TRBJ1-2; D might be TRBD1 (6 bases). Germline lookup yields CDR1 SNHLY and CDR2 FYNNEI. V lost 7 bases and J 6 bases, leaving 21 bases between the germline ends. CDR3 length equals 15 residues. Full variable domain (remainder filled in from reference TRBV2 and TRBJ1-2): EPEVTQTPSHQVTQMGQEVILRCVPISNHLYFYWYRQILGQKVEFLVSFYNNEISEKSEIFDDQFSVERPDGSNFTLKIRSTKLEDSAMYFCASMSRAGVRHGYTFGSGTRLTVV.

The rearrangement joins TRBV27 to TRBJ1-6, with TRBD1 as a possible D gene (5 bases). CDR3 size: 19 residues. Germline V lookup: CDR1 MNHEY, CDR2 SMNVEV (reference sequence). V lost 1 base and J 0 bases, leaving 16 bases between the germline ends. The CDR3 nucleotides read TGTGCCAGCAGTTTATATGGGACTCCTCCGAGCTCCTATAATTCACCCCTCCACTTT. Translating gives CASSLYGTPPSSYNSPLHF.

The chain recombines TRBV5-5 with TRBJ1-3, with TRBD1 matching 8 bases. CDR1 and CDR2 from the germline V gene are SGHKS and YYEKEE (reference sequence). Trimming removed 0 bases from V and 4 bases from J; junction bases left unmatched: 9. This CDR3 comprises 17 residues. DNA of the CDR3: TGTGCCAGCAGCTTGGGACAGGGGTACCAAGCCGGAAACACCATATATTTT. It specifies CASSLGQGYQAGNTIYF.

The J gene is TRBJ2-3, the V gene TRBV7-2; possible D gene TRBD2, 6 bases. The CDR3 sequence is 14 residues long. V lost 5 bases, J lost 9 bases, and 18 bases lay in between. Germline lookup yields CDR1 SGHTA and CDR2 FQGNSA. This chain's CDR3 is CASSVPGREGTQYF. The CDR3 region has the DNA TGTGCCAGCAGCGTCCCTGGGCGGGAAGGCACGCAGTATTTT.

The V call is TRBV7-2, the J call TRBJ2-5; no definite D call. The V end was cut by 1 base, the J end by 3 bases, with 9 bases between. Germline lookup yields CDR1 SGHTA and CDR2 FQGNSA. The CDR3 runs to 14 residues. Here the CDR3 reads CASSLGTAKETQYF. CDR3 nucleotides: TGTGCCAGCAGCTTAGGTACAGCAAAAGAGACCCAGTACTTC.

This chain uses TRBV11-1 with TRBJ2-1, with 10 nucleotides matching TRBD1. Germline V gene sequence: CDR1 SGHAT, CDR2 FQDESV (reference sequence). The CDR3 has 15 residues. J lost 6 bases, V lost 6 bases, and 8 bases had no gene match. CDR3 sequence (DNA): TGTGCCAGCAGTCGAGGGACAGGGGAATTCAATGAGCAGTTCTTC. Protein sequence: CASSRGTGEFNEQFF.

V gene TRBV6-1 combines with J gene TRBJ1-2; no reliable D call. V was clipped by 5 bases and J by 8 bases, with 9 bases between them. Germline V gene data show CDR1 as MNHNS and CDR2 as SASEGT. This CDR3 spans 11 amino acids. In DNA form, the CDR3 reads TGTGCCAGCAGTTCGTGGAGGGGCTACACCTTC. This gives the protein CASSSWRGYTF.

In its sample, this clone was seen once. The chain employs TRBV6-4 and TRBJ1-1, with TRBD1 matching 7 bases. The ends lost 6 bases at V and 4 bases at J; junction bases unmatched: 5. This CDR3 region has 13 residues. Germline-derived CDR1 and CDR2 are MRHNA and SNTAGT. CDR3 sequence: CASSETGFTEAFF. The CDR3, as DNA: TGTGCCAGCAGCGAGACAGGGTTCACTGAAGCTTTCTTT.